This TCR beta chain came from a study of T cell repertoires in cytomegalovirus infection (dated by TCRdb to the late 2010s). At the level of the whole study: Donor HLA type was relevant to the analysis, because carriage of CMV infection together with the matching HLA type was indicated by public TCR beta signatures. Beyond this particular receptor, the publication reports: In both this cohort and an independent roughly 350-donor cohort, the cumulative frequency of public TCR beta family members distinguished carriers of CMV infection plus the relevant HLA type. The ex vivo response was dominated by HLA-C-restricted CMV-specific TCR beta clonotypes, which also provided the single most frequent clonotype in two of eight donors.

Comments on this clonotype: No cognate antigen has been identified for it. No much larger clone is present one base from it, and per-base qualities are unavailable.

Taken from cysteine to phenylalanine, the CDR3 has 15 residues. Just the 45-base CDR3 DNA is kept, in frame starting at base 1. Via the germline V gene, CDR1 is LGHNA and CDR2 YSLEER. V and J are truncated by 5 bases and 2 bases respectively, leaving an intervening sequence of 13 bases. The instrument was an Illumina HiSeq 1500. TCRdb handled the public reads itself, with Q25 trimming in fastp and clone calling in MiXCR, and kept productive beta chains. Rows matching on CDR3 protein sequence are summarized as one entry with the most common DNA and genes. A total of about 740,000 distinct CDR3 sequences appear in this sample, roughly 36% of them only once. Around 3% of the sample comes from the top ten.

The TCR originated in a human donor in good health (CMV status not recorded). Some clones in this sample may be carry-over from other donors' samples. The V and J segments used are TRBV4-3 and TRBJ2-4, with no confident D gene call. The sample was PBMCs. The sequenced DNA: TGCGCCAGCAGCACTATTTTAGGCTCCAAAAACATTCAGTACTTC. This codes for CASSTILGSKNIQYF.